A single TCR beta chain is shown here with its context. This specimen comes from a study of cytomegalovirus exposure and HLA in healthy donors. The primer mix had 60 Vbeta and 13 Jbeta primers. Clones were read by immunoSEQ multiplex PCR, and TCRdb kept only the in-frame ones, dropping some. The profile shows about 130,000 clones, 80% of them singletons. The germline gives CDR1 MDHEN, CDR2 SYDVKM. This CDR3 has 13 amino acids. Unmatched junction bases numbered 2, after V lost 7 bases and J lost 3 bases. All donors participated as healthy donors of bone marrow. The sequence came from a young man in good health and CMV-seronegative. This rearrangement joins TRBV28 to TRBJ1-5; 8 bases match TRBD1. The specimen was PBMCs. The CDR3 region is CASTDRDNQPQHF. In DNA form, the CDR3 reads TGTGCCAGCACGGACAGGGACAATCAGCCCCAGCATTTT.